These 8 T cell receptor beta chains share one sample of origin, sequenced in a study of a mutant IDH1 vaccine in newly diagnosed glioma. TCRdb's table, derived via immunoSEQ multiplex PCR, lists solely in-frame clones and lacks some. The table has approximately 60,000 clones, 75% to 90% seen once; the top ten hold roughly 5%. The time point denotes: week 5, during vaccination. Every vaccination contained 300 ug of the mutant IDH1 20-mer peptide and was paired with topical imiquimod. Which antigens these TCRs recognize remains unknown. Sample: PBMCs, taken from a glioma patient whose treatment included an IDH1 peptide vaccine. The source of these receptors is a woman aged 40-49 years with glioma.

The chain joins TRBV21-1 to TRBJ2-7; the table's D call, TRBD2, was not checked against the DNA. TRBV21-1 is noted as a pseudogene. The CDR3 length is 20 residues. The CDR3 spells CASSKDSGLAGVKEAYEQYF. For the CDR3, the DNA is TGTGCCAGCAGCAAGGACAGTGGACTAGCGGGAGTTAAGGAGGCGTACGAGCAGTACTTC.

The genes are TRBV19 and TRBJ1-6; D is unclear. V lost 6 bases, J lost 10 bases, and 22 bases lay in between. The CDR3 covers 16 residues. Germline V lookup: CDR1 LNHDA, CDR2 SQIVND (reference sequence). CDR3 DNA: TGTGCCAGTAGCCCTGACCTTGGTCCGGGGATCTCACCCCTCCACTTT. It yields the protein CASSPDLGPGISPLHF.

The chain links TRBV2 to TRBJ1-1; D not certain. The CDR3 consists of 14 residues. The V end was cut by 3 bases, the J end by 5 bases, with 13 bases between. Germline loops: CDR1 SNHLY, CDR2 FYNNEI. The CDR3 here is CASSDFGRNTEAFF. The CDR3 bases are TGTGCCAGCAGTGATTTCGGCAGGAATACTGAAGCTTTCTTT.

The chain is built from TRBV7-8 and TRBJ2-1; D uncertain. V shed 1 base and J shed 1 base, with 8 bases lying between them. The germline V gene has CDR1 SGHVS and CDR2 FQNEAQ. CDR3 size: 15 residues. DNA for the CDR3: TGTGCCAGCAGCTTAGTCCCGCTATCCTACAATGAGCAGTTCTTC. Translating it yields CASSLVPLSYNEQFF.

V and J are TRBV20-1 and TRBJ1-1, with D tentatively TRBD1 (5 bases). The CDR3 runs 11 residues. Germline CDR1 and CDR2: DFQATT and SNEGSKA (reference sequence). The V end lost 6 bases, the J end lost 4 bases, and 9 bases lay between the germline ends. The CDR3, as DNA: TGCAGTGCGGGGGACTTCACTGAAGCTTTCTTT. Translating it yields CSAGDFTEAFF.

This clone appeared once. This chain uses TRBV29-1 with TRBJ2-1, with 13 bases aligning to TRBD2. Germline loops: CDR1 SQVTM, CDR2 ANQGSEA. This CDR3 comprises 16 residues. V gave up 7 bases and J gave up 2 bases; unmatched junction bases: 8. DNA of the CDR3: TGCAGCGCCGCCCTGGGGACTAGCGGGACCTACAATGAGCAGTTCTTC. Encoded protein: CSAALGTSGTYNEQFF.

This CDR3 is CASWGGTEAFF. CDR3 bases: TGTGCCAGCTGGGGGGGCACTGAAGCTTTCTTT. The chain employs TRBV6-4 and TRBJ1-1; a possible D gene is TRBD1 (5 bases). Looked up from germline, CDR1 is MRHNA and CDR2 is SNTAGT. The CDR3 sequence is 11 residues long. V shed 8 bases and J shed 4 bases, with 8 bases lying between them.

The genes are TRBV19 and TRBJ1-1; D gene unclear. The germline V gene encodes CDR1 LNHDA and CDR2 SQIVND (reference sequence). Deletions cut 5 bases from V and 4 bases from J, with 17 bases between. This CDR3 spans 15 amino acids. This CDR3 is CASSDRAPSGTEAFF. In nucleotides, the CDR3 is TGTGCCAGTAGTGACCGGGCCCCGAGTGGCACTGAAGCTTTCTTT. Full variable domain (missing parts from reference TRBV19 and TRBJ1-1): DGGITQSPKYLFRKEGQNVTLSCEQNLNHDAMYWYRQDPGQGLRLIYYSQIVNDFQKGDIAEGYSVSREKKESFPLTVTSAQKNPTAFYLCASSDRAPSGTEAFFGQGTRLTVV.